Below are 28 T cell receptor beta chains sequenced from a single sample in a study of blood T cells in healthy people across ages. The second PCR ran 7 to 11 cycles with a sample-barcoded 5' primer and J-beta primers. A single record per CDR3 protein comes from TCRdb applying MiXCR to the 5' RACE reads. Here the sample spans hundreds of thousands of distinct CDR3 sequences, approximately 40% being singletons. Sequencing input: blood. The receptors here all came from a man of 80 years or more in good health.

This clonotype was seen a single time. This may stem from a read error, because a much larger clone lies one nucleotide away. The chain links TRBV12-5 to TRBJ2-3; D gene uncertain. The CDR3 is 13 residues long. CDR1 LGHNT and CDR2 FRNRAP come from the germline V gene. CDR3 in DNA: TGTGCTGGTGGTACCTTCGACGGGGATACGCAGTATTTT. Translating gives CAGGTFDGDTQYF.

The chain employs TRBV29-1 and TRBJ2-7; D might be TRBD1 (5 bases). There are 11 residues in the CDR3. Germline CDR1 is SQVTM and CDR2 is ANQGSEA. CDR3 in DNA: TGCACCAGGGTCAGCTCCTACGAGCAGTACTTC. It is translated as CTRVSSYEQYF.

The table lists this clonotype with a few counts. DNA of the CDR3: TGTGCCAGCAGATCGGTGGTTGGGAACACTGAAGCTTTCTTT. Translated, it gives CASRSVVGNTEAFF. V gene TRBV27 combines with J gene TRBJ1-1; the D is unclear. CDR1 MNHEY and CDR2 SMNVEV come from the germline V gene (reference sequence). Trimming stripped 6 bases from V and 1 base from J, with 12 bases between. The CDR3 runs to 14 residues.

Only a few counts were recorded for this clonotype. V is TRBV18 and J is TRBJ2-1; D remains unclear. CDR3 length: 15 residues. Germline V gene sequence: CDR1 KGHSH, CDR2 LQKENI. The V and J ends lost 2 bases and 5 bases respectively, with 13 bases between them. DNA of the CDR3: TGTGCCAGCTCACCAAGGAGCAGTAACAACAATGAGCAGTTCTTC. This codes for CASSPRSSNNNEQFF.

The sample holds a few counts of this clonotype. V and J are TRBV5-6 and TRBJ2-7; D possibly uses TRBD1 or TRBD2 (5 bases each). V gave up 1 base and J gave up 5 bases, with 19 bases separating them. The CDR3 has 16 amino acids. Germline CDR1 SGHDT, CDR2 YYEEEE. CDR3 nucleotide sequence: TGTGCCAGCAGCTTGATCGGGGCAGTTGATGGCAACGAGCAGTACTTC. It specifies CASSLIGAVDGNEQYF.

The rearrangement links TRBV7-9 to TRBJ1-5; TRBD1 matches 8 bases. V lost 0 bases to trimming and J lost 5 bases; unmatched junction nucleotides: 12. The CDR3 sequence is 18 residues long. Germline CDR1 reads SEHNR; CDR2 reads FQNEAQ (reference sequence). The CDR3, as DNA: TGTGCCAGCAGCTTAGCACTTTCGGGGACAGGAGGGGATCAGCCCCAGCATTTT. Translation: CASSLALSGTGGDQPQHF. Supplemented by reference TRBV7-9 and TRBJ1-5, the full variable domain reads DTGVSQNPRHKITKRGQNVTFRCDPISEHNRLYWYRQTLGQGPEFLTYFQNEAQLEKSRLLSDRFSAERPKGSFSTLEIQRTEQGDSAMYLCASSLALSGTGGDQPQHFGDGTRLSIL.

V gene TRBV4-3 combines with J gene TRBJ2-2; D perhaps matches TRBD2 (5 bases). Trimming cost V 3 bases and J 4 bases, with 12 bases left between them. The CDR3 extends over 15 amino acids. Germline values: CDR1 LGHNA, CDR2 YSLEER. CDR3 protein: CASSHLRAVTGELFF. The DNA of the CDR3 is TGCGCCAGCAGCCACCTGCGGGCGGTCACCGGGGAGCTGTTTTTT.

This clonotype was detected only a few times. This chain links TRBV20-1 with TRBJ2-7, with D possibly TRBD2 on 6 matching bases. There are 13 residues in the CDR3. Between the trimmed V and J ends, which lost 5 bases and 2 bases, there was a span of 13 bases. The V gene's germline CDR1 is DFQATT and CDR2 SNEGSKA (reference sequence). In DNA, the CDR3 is TGCAGTGCTGTGGCGGGGCTGACCTACGAGCAGTACTTC. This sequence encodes CSAVAGLTYEQYF.

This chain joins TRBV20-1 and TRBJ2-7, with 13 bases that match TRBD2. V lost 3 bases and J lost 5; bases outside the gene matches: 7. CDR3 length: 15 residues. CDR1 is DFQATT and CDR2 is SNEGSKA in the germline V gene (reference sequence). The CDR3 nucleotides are TGCAGTGCTAGCCGCACTAGCGGGAGGGCGAACGAGCAGTACTTC. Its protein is CSASRTSGRANEQYF.

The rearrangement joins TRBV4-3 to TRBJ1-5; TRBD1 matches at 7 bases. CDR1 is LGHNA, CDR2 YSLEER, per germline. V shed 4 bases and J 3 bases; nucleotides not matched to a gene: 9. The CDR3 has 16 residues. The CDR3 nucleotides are TGCGCCAGCAGCCTCTCGACAGGGCTTCACAATCAGCCCCAGCATTTT. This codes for CASSLSTGLHNQPQHF.

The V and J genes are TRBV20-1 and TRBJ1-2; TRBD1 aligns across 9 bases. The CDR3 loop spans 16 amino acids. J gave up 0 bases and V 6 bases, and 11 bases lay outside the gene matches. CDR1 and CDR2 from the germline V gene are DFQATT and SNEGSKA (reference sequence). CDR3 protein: CSAPRGQGISNYGYTF. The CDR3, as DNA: TGCAGTGCCCCCCGGGGACAGGGAATCTCTAACTATGGCTACACCTTC.

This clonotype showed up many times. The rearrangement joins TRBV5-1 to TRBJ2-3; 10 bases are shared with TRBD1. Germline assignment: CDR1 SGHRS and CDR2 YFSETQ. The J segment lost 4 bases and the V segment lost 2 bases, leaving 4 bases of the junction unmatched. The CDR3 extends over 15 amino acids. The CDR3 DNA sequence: TGCGCCAGCAGCTTAGGACAGGGGGGCGCAGATACGCAGTATTTT. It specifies CASSLGQGGADTQYF.

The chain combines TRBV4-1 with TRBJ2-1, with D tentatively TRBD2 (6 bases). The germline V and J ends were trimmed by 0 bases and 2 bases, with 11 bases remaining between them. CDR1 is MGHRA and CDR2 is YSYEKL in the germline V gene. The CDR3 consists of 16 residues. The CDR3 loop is CASSQDGTGAYNEQFF. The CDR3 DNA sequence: TGCGCCAGCAGCCAAGATGGTACGGGGGCCTACAATGAGCAGTTCTTC.

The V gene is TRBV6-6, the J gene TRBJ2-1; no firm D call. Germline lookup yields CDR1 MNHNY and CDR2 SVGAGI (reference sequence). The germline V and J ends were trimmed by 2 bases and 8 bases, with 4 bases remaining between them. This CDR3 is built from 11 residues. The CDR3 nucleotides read TGTGCCAGCAGTTACAACGATGAGCAGTTCTTC. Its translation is CASSYNDEQFF.

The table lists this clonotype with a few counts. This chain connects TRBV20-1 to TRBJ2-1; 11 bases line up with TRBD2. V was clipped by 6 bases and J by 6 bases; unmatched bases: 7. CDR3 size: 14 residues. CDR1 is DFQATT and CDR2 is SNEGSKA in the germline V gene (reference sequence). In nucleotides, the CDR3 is TGCAGTGCCGTAGCGGGAGGGCCCGTCAATGAGCAGTTCTTC. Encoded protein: CSAVAGGPVNEQFF.

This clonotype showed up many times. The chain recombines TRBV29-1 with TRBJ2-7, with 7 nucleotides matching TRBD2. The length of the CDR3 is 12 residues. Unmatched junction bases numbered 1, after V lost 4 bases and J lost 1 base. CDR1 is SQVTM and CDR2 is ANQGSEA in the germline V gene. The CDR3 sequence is CSVASGSYEQYF. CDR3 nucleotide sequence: TGCAGCGTTGCTAGCGGATCCTACGAGCAGTACTTC.

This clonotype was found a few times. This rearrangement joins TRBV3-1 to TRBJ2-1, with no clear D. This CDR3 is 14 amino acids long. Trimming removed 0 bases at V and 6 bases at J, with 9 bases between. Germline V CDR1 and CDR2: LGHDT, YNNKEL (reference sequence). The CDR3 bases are TGTGCCAGCAGCCAAGATCAGGTCTCCAATGAGCAGTTCTTC. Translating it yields CASSQDQVSNEQFF.

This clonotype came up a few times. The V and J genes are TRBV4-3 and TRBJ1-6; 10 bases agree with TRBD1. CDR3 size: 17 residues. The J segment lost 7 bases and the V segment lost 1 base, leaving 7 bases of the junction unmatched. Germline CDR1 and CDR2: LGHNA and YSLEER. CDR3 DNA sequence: TGCGCCAGCAGCCAAGGCTATCGACAGGGGGCAAATTCACCCCTCCACTTT. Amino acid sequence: CASSQGYRQGANSPLHF.

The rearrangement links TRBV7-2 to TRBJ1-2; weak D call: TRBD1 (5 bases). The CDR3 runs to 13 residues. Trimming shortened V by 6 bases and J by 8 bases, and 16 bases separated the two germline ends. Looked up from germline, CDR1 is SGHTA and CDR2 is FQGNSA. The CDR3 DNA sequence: TGTGCCAGCAGGTCTGGGCAGGGAGCCGGCTACACCTTC. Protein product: CASRSGQGAGYTF. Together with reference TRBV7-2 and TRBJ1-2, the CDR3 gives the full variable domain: GAGVSQSPSNKVTEKGKDVELRCDPISGHTALYWYRQSLGQGLEFLIYFQGNSAPDKSGLPSDRFSAERTGGSVSTLTIQRTQQEDSAVYLCASRSGQGAGYTFGSGTRLTVV.

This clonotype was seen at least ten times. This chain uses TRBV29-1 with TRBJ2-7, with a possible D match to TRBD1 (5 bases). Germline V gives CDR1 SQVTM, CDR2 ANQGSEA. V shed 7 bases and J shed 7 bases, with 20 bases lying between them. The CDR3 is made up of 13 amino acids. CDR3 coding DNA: TGCAGCGCCTCCTCCCCCGCAGGGCGAGAGCAGTACTTC. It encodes CSASSPAGREQYF.

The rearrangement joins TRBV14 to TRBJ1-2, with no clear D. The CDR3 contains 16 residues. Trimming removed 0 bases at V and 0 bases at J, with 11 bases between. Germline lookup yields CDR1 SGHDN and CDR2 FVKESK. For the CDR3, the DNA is TGTGCCAGCAGCCAAGATTTTGGCAGAACTAACTATGGCTACACCTTC. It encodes CASSQDFGRTNYGYTF.

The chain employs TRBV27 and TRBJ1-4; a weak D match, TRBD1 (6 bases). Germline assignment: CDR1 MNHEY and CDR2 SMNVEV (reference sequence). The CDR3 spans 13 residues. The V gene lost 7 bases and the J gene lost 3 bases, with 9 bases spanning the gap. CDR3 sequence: CASKQGANEKLFF. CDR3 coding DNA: TGTGCCAGCAAACAGGGAGCTAATGAAAAACTGTTTTTT.

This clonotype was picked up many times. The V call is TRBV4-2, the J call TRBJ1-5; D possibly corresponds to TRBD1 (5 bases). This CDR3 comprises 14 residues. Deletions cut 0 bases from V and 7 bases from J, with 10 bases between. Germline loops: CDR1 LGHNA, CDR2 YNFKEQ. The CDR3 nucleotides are TGTGCCAGCAGCCAAGAGATAGGGGAACAGCCCCAGCATTTT. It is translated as CASSQEIGEQPQHF.

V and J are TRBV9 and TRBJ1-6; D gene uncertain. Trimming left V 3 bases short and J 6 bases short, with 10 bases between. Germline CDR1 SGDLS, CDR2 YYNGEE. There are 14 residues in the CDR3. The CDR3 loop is CASSGYSGNSPLHF. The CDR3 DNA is TGTGCCAGCAGCGGATACAGTGGTAATTCACCCCTCCACTTT.

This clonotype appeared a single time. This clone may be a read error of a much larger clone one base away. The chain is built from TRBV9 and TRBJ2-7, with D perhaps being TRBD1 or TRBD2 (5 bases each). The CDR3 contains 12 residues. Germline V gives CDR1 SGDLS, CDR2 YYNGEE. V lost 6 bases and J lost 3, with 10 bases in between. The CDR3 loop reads CASNGTYYEQYF. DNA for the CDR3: TGTGCCAGCAACGGGACCTACTACGAGCAGTACTTC.

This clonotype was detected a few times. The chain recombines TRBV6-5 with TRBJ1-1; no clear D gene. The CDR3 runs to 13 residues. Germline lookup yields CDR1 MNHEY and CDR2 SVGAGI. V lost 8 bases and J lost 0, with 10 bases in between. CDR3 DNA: TGTGCCAGCTTTGAGGGATTGAACACTGAAGCTTTCTTT. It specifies CASFEGLNTEAFF.

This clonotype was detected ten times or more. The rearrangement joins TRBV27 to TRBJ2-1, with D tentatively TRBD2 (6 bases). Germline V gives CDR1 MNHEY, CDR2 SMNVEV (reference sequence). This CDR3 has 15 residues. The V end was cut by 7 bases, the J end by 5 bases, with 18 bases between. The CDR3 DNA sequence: TGTGCCAGCAACTTACGAACCGGGGGTCACAATGAGCAGTTCTTC. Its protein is CASNLRTGGHNEQFF.

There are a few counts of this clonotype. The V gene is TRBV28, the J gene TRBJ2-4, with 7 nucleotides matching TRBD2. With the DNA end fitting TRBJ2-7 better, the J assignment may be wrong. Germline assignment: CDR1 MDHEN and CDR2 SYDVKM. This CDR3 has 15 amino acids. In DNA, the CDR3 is TGTGCCAGCAGTTTAGGGACGAGCGGGAACGACGAGCAGTACTTC. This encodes CASSLGTSGNDEQYF.